This is a list of T cell receptor beta chains from one sample in a study of beta chain features in type 1 diabetes. The protocol was immunoSEQ multiplex PCR, while the TCRdb copy is restricted to in-frame clones and leaves out a portion. The table includes under 200,000 clones, approximately 10% detected once. The source material was central memory CD4+ T cells from blood. The receptors come from a man aged 25-45 years with type 1 diabetes. CDR3s include the opening cysteine and the closing phenylalanine or tryptophan. A D gene is named only where the DNA matches it firmly. Not every row has a clone size; where given, it reads once, few, many or a size class.

v_gene,j_gene,d_gene,abundance,CDR3nt,CDR3aa
TRBV7-9,TRBJ2-4,TRBD2,NA,TGTGCCAGCAGCTTAGAACTAGCGGGAGACTGGGACATTCAGTACTTC,CASSLELAGDWDIQYF
TRBV7-9,TRBJ1-2,NA,NA,TGTGCCAGCAGCTTAGGAGAGTACCCTGGCTACACCTTC,CASSLGEYPGYTF
TRBV7-2,TRBJ2-4,TRBD1,NA,TGTGCCAGCAGCTTAGGTCGGGGGACAGGGAAAGACATTCAGTACTTC,CASSLGRGTGKDIQYF
TRBV11-2,TRBJ2-7,TRBD2,few,TGTGCCAGCAGCTTAAGCCTAGCGGGGGACGAGCAGTACTTC,CASSLSLAGDEQYF
TRBV2,TRBJ2-2,TRBD1,NA,TGTGCCAGCAGGGGACAGTCGAACACCGGGGAGCTGTTTTTT,CASRGQSNTGELFF
TRBV29-1,TRBJ2-2,TRBD2,many,TGCAGCGTCCGGGGGACTAGTTCTACCGGGGAGCTGTTTTTT,CSVRGTSSTGELFF
TRBV7-8,TRBJ2-7,TRBD1,once,TGTGCCAGCAGCCGGGGACAGGGGTCGGGCGAGCAGTACTTC,CASSRGQGSGEQYF
TRBV28,TRBJ2-7,NA,few,TGTGCCAGCAGTTTATGGGGGCTGGGGTCCTACGAGCAGTACTTC,CASSLWGLGSYEQYF
TRBV15,TRBJ1-2,NA,few,TGTGCCACCAGCAGAGATCTTGTGGGGGCGTCGGGTGGCTACACCTTC,CATSRDLVGASGGYTF
TRBV9,TRBJ1-4,TRBD1,few,TGTGCCAGCAGCTCGCAGGGGGCGAGTCTTGAAAAACTGTTTTTT,CASSSQGASLEKLFF
TRBV7-2,TRBJ2-5,TRBD2,NA,TGTGCCAGCAGCTTCGTTGGGACTAGCGGGGGCACTCAAGAGACCCAGTACTTC,CASSFVGTSGGTQETQYF
TRBV30,TRBJ2-1,TRBD2,few,TGTGCCTGGAGTGTAGGGCTAGCGGGAGGGGATGAGCAGTTCTTC,CAWSVGLAGGDEQFF
TRBV6-6,TRBJ2-7,NA,few,TGTGCCAGCAGTTACTTGGGAGGAACCTACGAGCAGTACTTC,CASSYLGGTYEQYF
TRBV5-1,TRBJ2-3,TRBD1,NA,TGCGCCAGCAGCTTGGAGGGGGCTAGCACAGATACGCAGTATTTT,CASSLEGASTDTQYF
TRBV7-8,TRBJ2-7,NA,NA,TGTGCCAGCAGCGCGGGACAGCGTTCCTACGAGCAGTACTTC,CASSAGQRSYEQYF
TRBV2,TRBJ2-1,NA,few,TGTGCCAGCAGCCCAGGCGGGACCAATAACAATGAGCAGTTCTTC,CASSPGGTNNNEQFF
TRBV4-3,TRBJ1-4,TRBD1,few,TGCGCCAGCAGCCAAGCCGGGACAGGACAAGCAACTAATGAAAAACTGTTTTTT,CASSQAGTGQATNEKLFF
TRBV28,TRBJ2-7,TRBD2,NA,TGTGCCAGCAGGTTTCGACGACTAGCGGGGTCGGCGGGTTCCTACGAGCAGTACTTC,CASRFRRLAGSAGSYEQYF
TRBV7-9,TRBJ2-3,NA,few,TGTGCCAGCAGCTTAGACCAGGGCACAGATACGCAGTATTTT,CASSLDQGTDTQYF
TRBV19,TRBJ1-1,NA,few,TGTGCCAGTAGGAAGTCAGGTCGTGGCTCTGAAGCTTTCTTT,CASRKSGRGSEAFF
TRBV7-2,TRBJ2-3,NA,NA,TGTGCCAGCAGCTTAGCGTGGCAGGTCAGGAGCACAGATACGCAGTATTTT,CASSLAWQVRSTDTQYF
TRBV30,TRBJ1-4,NA,NA,TGTGCCTGGAGGCCCCTCGGGGAAAAACTGTTTTTT,CAWRPLGEKLFF
TRBV9,TRBJ2-3,TRBD2,few,TGTGCCAGCAGCGTTGAGGCTAGCGGGTTCACAGATACGCAGTATTTT,CASSVEASGFTDTQYF
TRBV29-1,TRBJ1-1,NA,few,TGCAGCGTTGCCCGGAACACTGAAGCTTTCTTT,CSVARNTEAFF
TRBV28,TRBJ1-5,NA,NA,TGTGCCAGCAGGAACTACGGGGGGGATCTCGAGCCCCAGCATTTT,CASRNYGGDLEPQHF
TRBV30,TRBJ2-1,NA,many,TGTGCCTGGACCAATTACAATGAGCAGTTCTTC,CAWTNYNEQFF
TRBV7-9,TRBJ1-5,TRBD1,NA,TGTGCCAGCAGCCTGGACAGGGTACAGCCCCAGCATTTT,CASSLDRVQPQHF
TRBV19,TRBJ1-2,NA,NA,TGTGCCAGTAGTATCCCAGGGGATACGTATGGCTACACCTTC,CASSIPGDTYGYTF
TRBV5-1,TRBJ1-1,TRBD1,few,TGCGCCAGCAGCCCTAGGGGGACAGGGGGGGTTTGGAACACTGAAGCTTTCTTT,CASSPRGTGGVWNTEAFF
TRBV5-4,TRBJ1-1,TRBD1,few,TGTGCCAGCAGCGCCCGGGACAGGAACACTGAAGCTTTCTTT,CASSARDRNTEAFF
TRBV4-2,TRBJ2-3,NA,NA,TGTGCCAGCGAACCTGGGGGCGGTAGCACAGATACGCAGTATTTT,CASEPGGGSTDTQYF
TRBV29-1,TRBJ2-3,NA,few,TGCAGCGTTCTACTAGTAGTAGATACGCAGTATTTT,CSVLLVVDTQYF
TRBV19,TRBJ2-5,TRBD2,few,TGTGCCAGTACCGGGACTAGAAGTGGGCGAGAGACCCAGTACTTC,CASTGTRSGRETQYF
TRBV6-4,TRBJ2-1,TRBD2,NA,TGTGCCAGCAGTATAAGCGGGAGAGGAAACAATGAGCAGTTCTTC,CASSISGRGNNEQFF
TRBV30,TRBJ1-3,NA,few,TGTGCCTGGAATCAGATCTCTGGAAACACCATATATTTT,CAWNQISGNTIYF
TRBV18,TRBJ1-3,NA,few,TGTGCCAGCTCACGAGAGTATGGAAACACCATATATTTT,CASSREYGNTIYF
TRBV18,TRBJ2-7,NA,NA,TGTGCCAGCTCACCACCAGGGCGGGGGCACGGCGAGCAGTACTTC,CASSPPGRGHGEQYF
TRBV5-1,TRBJ2-1,NA,few,TGCGCCAGCGGTGACGGGACTTCCTACAATGAGCAGTTCTTC,CASGDGTSYNEQFF
TRBV11-2,TRBJ2-1,NA,few,TGTGCCAGCAGCTCTCGGACTGATTACAATGAGCAGTTCTTC,CASSSRTDYNEQFF
TRBV18,TRBJ2-2,NA,NA,TGTGCCAGCTCACCATGGGACTGGACCACCGGGGAGCTGTTTTTT,CASSPWDWTTGELFF
TRBV7-8,TRBJ2-7,TRBD1,NA,TGTGCCAGCAGCTTGGGGACAGTAAACTACGAGCAGTACTTC,CASSLGTVNYEQYF
TRBV25-1,TRBJ2-4,TRBD2,few,TGTGCCAGCAGCGCAGGGACTAGCGGCGCCAAAAACATTCAGTACTTC,CASSAGTSGAKNIQYF
TRBV28,TRBJ2-2,TRBD1,few,TGTGCCAGCAGCCTCTGGAAGGGACAGGTTTCCGGCGGGGAGCTGTTTTTT,CASSLWKGQVSGGELFF
TRBV7-9,TRBJ2-5,NA,NA,TGTGCCAGCAGCTTAAACATCCGAGAGACCCAGTACTTC,CASSLNIRETQYF
TRBV7-2,TRBJ1-2,NA,NA,TGTGCCAGCAGCTTAAGAACAGTGTACTTC,CASSLRTVYF
TRBV5-1,TRBJ2-1,TRBD2,NA,TGCGCCAGCAGGCCGGCTAGCGGATCCTACAATGAGCAGTTCTTC,CASRPASGSYNEQFF
TRBV28,TRBJ1-5,TRBD1,NA,TGTGCCAGCAATCCTATGACAGGGGCACGCAATCAGCCCCAGCATTTT,CASNPMTGARNQPQHF
TRBV7-9,TRBJ2-1,NA,NA,TGTGCCAGCAGGAGAGTTGAGCATCAGTTCTTC,CASRRVEHQFF
TRBV9,TRBJ2-5,TRBD1,NA,TGTGCCAGCAGCGTCGGACAGGGAGGTCTTCACCAAGAGACCCAGTACTTC,CASSVGQGGLHQETQYF
TRBV5-4,TRBJ2-7,NA,few,TGTGCCAGCAGCTTAGAAGGGGTTGCCGAGCAGTACTTC,CASSLEGVAEQYF
TRBV6-5,TRBJ1-2,NA,NA,TGTGCCAGCAGTCTACGCAGGACTGCGAGCTACACCTTC,CASSLRRTASYTF
TRBV29-1,TRBJ2-3,TRBD2,few,TGCAGCCCTGAGACTAGCGGGAGGAACACAGATACGCAGTATTTT,CSPETSGRNTDTQYF
TRBV18,TRBJ2-7,TRBD1,few,TGTGCCAGCTCACCAGTGGGACAGGGGGAATACGAGCAGTACTTC,CASSPVGQGEYEQYF
TRBV4-3,TRBJ2-5,TRBD2,NA,TGCGCCAGCAGCCAAGGTTCTAGCGGGAGGGCCGGAGAGACCCAGTACTTC,CASSQGSSGRAGETQYF
TRBV19,TRBJ1-5,TRBD1,NA,TGTGCCAGTAGTTCGCCCGGTTACCGACAGGGGGCAAGTCAGCCCCAGCATTTT,CASSSPGYRQGASQPQHF